This T cell receptor beta chain came from a study of blood T cell repertoires in COVID-19. Study overall: T cells, B-cell-depleted T cells, or PBMCs provided the cDNA or gDNA that served as material.

This clone came up a few times. In the source study's methods: Researchers report that nucleated cell counts were estimated from reference gene primer amplification. Data came from immunoSEQ multiplex PCR; TCRdb stores just in-frame clones and leaves some out. V, J and clone size are those of that table, while D and trimming were read from the DNA. In the table there are about 140,000 clones, 80% to 85% of which are singletons. Sequencing input: PBMCs or T cells enriched from blood (not recorded which). This receptor was obtained from a man in his forties or fifties with acute COVID-19.

CDR3 residues: CAWGPGSGKNIQYF. DNA of the CDR3: TGTGCCTGGGGCCCGGGGAGTGGCAAAAACATTCAGTACTTC. The chain uses TRBV30 and TRBJ2-4, with D possibly being TRBD2 (5 bases). Germline CDR1 is GTSNPN and CDR2 is SVGIG (reference sequence). V lost 5 bases to trimming and J lost 3 bases, with 14 bases between them. CDR3 length: 14 residues.